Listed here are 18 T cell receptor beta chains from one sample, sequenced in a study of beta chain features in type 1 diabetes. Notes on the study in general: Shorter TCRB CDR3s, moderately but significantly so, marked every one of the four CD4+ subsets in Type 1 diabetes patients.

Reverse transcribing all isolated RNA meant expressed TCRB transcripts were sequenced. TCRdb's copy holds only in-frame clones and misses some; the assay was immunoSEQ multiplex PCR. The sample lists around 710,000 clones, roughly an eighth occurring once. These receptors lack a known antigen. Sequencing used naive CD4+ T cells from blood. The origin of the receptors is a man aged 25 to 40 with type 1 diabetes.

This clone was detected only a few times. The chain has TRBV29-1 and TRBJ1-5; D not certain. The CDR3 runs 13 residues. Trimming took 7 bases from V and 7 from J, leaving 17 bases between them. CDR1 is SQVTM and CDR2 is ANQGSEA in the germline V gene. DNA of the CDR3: TGCAGCGCCTCGAGGAGTTCGGAACAGCCCCAGCATTTT. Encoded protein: CSASRSSEQPQHF.

The CDR3 sequence is CAWSGTGEYGYTF. The CDR3 nucleotides read TGTGCCTGGAGTGGTACCGGGGAGTATGGCTACACCTTC. The chain recombines TRBV30 with TRBJ1-2; D unclear. CDR1 GTSNPN and CDR2 SVGIG come from the germline V gene (reference sequence). The CDR3 totals 13 residues. V lost 1 base, J lost 5 bases, and 11 bases lay in between.

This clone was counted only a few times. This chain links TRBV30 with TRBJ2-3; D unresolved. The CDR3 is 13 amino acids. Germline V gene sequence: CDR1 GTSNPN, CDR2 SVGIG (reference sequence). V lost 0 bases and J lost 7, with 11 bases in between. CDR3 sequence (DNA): TGTGCCTGGAGTGTACTTACGGTCAATACGCAGTATTTT. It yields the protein CAWSVLTVNTQYF.

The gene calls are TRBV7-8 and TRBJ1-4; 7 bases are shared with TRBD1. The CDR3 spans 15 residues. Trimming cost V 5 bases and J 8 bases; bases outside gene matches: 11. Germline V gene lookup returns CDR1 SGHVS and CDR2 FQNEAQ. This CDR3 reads CASSPGTAQGEKLFF. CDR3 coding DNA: TGTGCCAGCAGCCCGGGGACAGCCCAAGGAGAAAAACTGTTTTTT.

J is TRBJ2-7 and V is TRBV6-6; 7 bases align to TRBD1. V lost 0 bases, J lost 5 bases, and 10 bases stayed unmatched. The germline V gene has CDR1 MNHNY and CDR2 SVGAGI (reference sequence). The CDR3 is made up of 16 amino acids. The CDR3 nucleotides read TGTGCCAGCAGTTACTCGACCAAGGACAGGTTGCACGAGCAGTACTTC. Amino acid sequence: CASSYSTKDRLHEQYF.

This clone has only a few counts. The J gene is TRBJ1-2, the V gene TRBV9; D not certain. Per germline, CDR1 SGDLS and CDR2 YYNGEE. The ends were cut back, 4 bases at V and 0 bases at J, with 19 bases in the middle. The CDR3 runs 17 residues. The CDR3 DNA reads TGTGCCAGCAGCTACCAACCGGCGCCCTCCGCTAACTATGGCTACACCTTC. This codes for CASSYQPAPSANYGYTF.

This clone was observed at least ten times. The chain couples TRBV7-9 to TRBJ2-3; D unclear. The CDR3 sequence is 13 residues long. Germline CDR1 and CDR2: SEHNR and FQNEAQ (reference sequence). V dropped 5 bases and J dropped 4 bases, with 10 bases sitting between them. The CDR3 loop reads CASSRRLADTQYF. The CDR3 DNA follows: TGTGCCAGCAGCCGCCGTTTGGCAGATACGCAGTATTTT.

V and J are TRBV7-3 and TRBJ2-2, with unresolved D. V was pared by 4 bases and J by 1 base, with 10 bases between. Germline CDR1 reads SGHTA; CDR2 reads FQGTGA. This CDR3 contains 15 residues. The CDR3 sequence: CASSSVHENTGELFF. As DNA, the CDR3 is TGTGCCAGCAGCTCGGTTCACGAGAACACCGGGGAGCTGTTTTTT.

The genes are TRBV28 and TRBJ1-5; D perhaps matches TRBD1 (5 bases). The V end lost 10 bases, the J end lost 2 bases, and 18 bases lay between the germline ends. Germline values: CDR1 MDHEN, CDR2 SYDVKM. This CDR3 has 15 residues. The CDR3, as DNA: TGTGCCACCCTCCCCCAGGGCTTGGGCAATCAGCCCCAGCATTTT. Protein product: CATLPQGLGNQPQHF.

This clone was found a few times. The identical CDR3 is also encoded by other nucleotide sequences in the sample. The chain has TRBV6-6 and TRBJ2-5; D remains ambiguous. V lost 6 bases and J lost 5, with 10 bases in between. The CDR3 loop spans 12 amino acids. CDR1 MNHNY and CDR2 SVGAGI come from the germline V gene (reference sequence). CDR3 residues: CASSPRPETQYF. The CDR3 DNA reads TGTGCCAGCAGCCCCCGTCCGGAGACCCAGTACTTC.

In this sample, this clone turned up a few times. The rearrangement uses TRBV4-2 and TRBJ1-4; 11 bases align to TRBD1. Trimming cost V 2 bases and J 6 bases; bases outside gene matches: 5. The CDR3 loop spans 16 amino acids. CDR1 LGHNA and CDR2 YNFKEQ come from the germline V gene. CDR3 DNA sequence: TGTGCCAGCAGCCAACAGGACAGGGGGCGAGATGAAAAACTGTTTTTT. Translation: CASSQQDRGRDEKLFF.

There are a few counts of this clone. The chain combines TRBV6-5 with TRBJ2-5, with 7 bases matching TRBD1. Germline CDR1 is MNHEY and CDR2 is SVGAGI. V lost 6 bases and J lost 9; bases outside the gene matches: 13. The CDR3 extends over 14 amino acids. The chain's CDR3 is CASRRDRVSGAQYF. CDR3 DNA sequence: TGTGCCAGCAGAAGAGACAGGGTCTCAGGGGCCCAGTACTTC.

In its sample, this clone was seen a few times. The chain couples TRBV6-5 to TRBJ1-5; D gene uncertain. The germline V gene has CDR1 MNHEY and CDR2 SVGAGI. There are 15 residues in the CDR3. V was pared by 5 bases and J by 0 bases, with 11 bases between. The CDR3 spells CASSPGGSSNQPQHF. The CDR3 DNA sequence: TGTGCCAGCAGTCCCGGAGGGTCTAGCAATCAGCCCCAGCATTTT.

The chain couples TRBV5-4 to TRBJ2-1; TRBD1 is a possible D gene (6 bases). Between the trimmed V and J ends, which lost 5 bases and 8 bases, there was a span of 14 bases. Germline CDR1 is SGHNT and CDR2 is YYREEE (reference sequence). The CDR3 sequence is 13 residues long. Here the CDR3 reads CASSLYQGYEQFF. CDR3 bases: TGTGCCAGCAGTCTTTACCAGGGGTATGAGCAGTTCTTC.

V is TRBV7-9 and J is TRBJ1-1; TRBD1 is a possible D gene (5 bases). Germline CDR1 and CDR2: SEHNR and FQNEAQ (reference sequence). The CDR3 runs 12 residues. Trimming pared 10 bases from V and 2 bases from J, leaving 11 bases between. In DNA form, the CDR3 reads TGTGCCACCCCCGGGACTAACACTGAAGCTTTCTTT. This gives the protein CATPGTNTEAFF.

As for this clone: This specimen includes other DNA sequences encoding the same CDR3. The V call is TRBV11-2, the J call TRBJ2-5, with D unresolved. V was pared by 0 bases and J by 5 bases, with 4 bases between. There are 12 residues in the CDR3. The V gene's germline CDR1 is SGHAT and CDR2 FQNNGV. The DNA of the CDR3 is TGTGCCAGCAGCTTAGATCGCGAGACCCAGTACTTC. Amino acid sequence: CASSLDRETQYF.

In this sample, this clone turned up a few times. CDR3 residues: CASSLGQPSTDTQYF. The CDR3 region has the DNA TGTGCCAGCAGCCTGGGACAGCCTAGCACAGATACGCAGTATTTT. This chain links TRBV28 with TRBJ2-3; 7 positions match TRBD1. J gave up 0 bases and V 6 bases, and 6 bases lay outside the gene matches. This CDR3 has 15 amino acids. The germline CDR1 and CDR2 sequences are MDHEN and SYDVKM.

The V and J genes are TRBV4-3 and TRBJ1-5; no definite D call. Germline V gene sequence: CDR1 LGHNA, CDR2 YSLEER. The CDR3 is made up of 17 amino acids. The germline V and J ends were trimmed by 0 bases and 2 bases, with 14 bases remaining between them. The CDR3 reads CASSQDWRPRGNQPQHF. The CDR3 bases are TGCGCCAGCAGCCAAGATTGGCGGCCCCGGGGCAATCAGCCCCAGCATTTT.